This is a list of T cell receptor beta chains from one sample in a study of T cell repertoires in cytomegalovirus infection. TCRdb processed the reads anew with MiXCR; each CDR3 protein has one entry. The table records hundreds of thousands of distinct CDR3 sequences, about 24% of them present only once. Sequencing input: CD8+ T cells from PBMCs. The receptors were sampled from a human donor in good health (CMV status not recorded). Some clones in this sample may be carry-over from other donors' samples. Both conserved end residues are part of each CDR3. Where a row states a size, it is once, few, many or the class of an expanded clone; other rows omit it.

j_call v_call clone_size cdr3_aa
TRBJ2-7 TRBV7-6 many CASSLGPGAGDEQYF
TRBJ1-1 TRBV7-4 . CASSPRQGGQTEAFF
TRBJ2-2 TRBV9 . CASSSWDRTGELFF
TRBJ2-1 TRBV24-1 . CATSDLTPSSYNEQFF
TRBJ1-2 TRBV6-6 few CAGSVGLDYGYTF
TRBJ2-1 TRBV7-9 many CASSPDRLYNEQFF
TRBJ2-6 TRBV25-1 . CASSNGTRGWGANVLTF
TRBJ2-3 TRBV6-2/TRBV6-3 . CASSDSGGPMADTQYF
TRBJ2-5 TRBV7-8 many CASSPVRDAEETQYF
TRBJ2-2 TRBV29-1 few CSVERLRQQNTGELFF
TRBJ2-7 TRBV27 few CASSETGAFYEQYF
TRBJ2-1 TRBV7-6 few CASSGDLKRSYNEQFF
TRBJ2-2 TRBV19 . CASTPGKYTGELFF
TRBJ2-3 TRBV12-3/TRBV12-4 few CASRSSGGVSDTQYF
TRBJ2-3 TRBV29-1 . CSVEFGNTQYF
TRBJ1-1 TRBV10-1 few CASSPGRSWVNTEAFF
TRBJ1-1 TRBV7-9 many CASSPTDEAFF
TRBJ1-1 TRBV7-2 many CASSERRGTEAFF
TRBJ2-7 TRBV7-9 . CATRGPSYEQYF
TRBJ2-1 TRBV12-3/TRBV12-4 few CASSFGLGQFNEQFF
TRBJ2-3 TRBV6-5 few CASSYSSEHTDTQYF
TRBJ1-2 TRBV28 . CASSFRRGNSNYGYTF
TRBJ2-3 TRBV2 . CASTPRGGGTDTQYF
TRBJ2-3 TRBV7-6 many CASTLLAGADTQYF
TRBJ1-6 TRBV2 few CASTGGQGTNSPLHF